Included here is one T cell receptor delta chain sequence, with context. This clone is described as medium-sized (0.01 to 0.1%). Its recognized antigen is unknown. No much larger clone is present one base from it, and per-base qualities are unavailable. The CDR3 goes from the cysteine to the phenylalanine over 16 residues. Of all the DNA, just the CDR3 is kept, 48 bases in frame from base 1. The germline V gene yields GEAIGNYY for CDR1 and EKD for CDR2. V sheds 0 bases and J sheds 4 bases, leaving 17 bases between their ends. This record belongs to a study of gamma-delta T cells after stem cell transplantation (dated by TCRdb to between 2015 and 2016). Library construction relied on RT-PCR. Data came from an Illumina MiSeq. For TCRdb, the public reads were processed anew by CATT, and duplicate DNA sequences were folded into one row. Recorded for this sample are around 2,900 delta-chain clones; around 5% of them occurred a single time. About 30% of the sample lies in the top ten.

This receptor was obtained from a human donor. It is not recorded whose cells these are; they may come from a transplant donor. This chain is built from TRDV2 and TRDJ1, with TRDD3 as a weak D call on 6 bases. Source material: gamma-delta T cells. The DNA sequence is as follows: TGTGCCTGTGACACCCTTACTGGGCCCCGCCGCGATAAACTCATCTTT. It specifies CACDTLTGPRRDKLIF.